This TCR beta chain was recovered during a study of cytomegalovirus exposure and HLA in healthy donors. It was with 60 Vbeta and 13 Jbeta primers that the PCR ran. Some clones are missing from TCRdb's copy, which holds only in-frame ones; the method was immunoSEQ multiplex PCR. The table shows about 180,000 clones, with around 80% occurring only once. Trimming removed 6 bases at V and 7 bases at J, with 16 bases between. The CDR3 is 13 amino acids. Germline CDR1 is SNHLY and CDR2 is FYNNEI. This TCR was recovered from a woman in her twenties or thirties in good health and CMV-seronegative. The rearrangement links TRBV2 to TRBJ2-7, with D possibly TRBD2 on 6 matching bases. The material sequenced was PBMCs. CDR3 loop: CASRAAGAGEQYF. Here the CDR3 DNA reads TGTGCCAGCAGGGCCGCGGGCGCGGGGGAGCAGTACTTC.